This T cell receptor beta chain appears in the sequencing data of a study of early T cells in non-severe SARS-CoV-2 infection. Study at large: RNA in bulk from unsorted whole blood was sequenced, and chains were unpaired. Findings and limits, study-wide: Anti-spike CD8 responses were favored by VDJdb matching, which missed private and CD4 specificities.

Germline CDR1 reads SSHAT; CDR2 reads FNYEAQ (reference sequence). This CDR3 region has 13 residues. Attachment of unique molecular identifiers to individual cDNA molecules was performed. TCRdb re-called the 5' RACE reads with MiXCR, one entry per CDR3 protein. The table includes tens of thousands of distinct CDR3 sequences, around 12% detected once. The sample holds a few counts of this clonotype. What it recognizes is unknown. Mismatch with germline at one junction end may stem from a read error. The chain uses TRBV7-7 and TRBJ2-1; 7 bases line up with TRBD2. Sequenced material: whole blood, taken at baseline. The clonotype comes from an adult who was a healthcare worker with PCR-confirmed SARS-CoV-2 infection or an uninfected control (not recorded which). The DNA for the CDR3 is TGTGCTAGCAGCTCCACGGGGGGCAATGAGCAGTTCTTC. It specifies CASSSTGGNEQFF.